The rows below give T cell receptor beta chains drawn from one sample of a study of cytomegalovirus exposure and HLA in healthy donors. The protocol was immunoSEQ multiplex PCR, while the TCRdb copy is restricted to in-frame clones and leaves out a portion. This repertoire shows fewer than 150,000 clones, less than 85% found once; its top ten account for about 15%. The material sequenced was PBMCs. All receptors derive from a man aged 50-60 years in good health and CMV-seropositive. Both conserved end residues are part of each CDR3. D genes are given only for firm matches. Clone size is stated in some rows and not others, as once, few, many or a class when expanded.

-,TRBD2,TRBJ2-7,TRBV14,CASSQGPSGMYEQYF
-,-,TRBJ1-5,TRBV28,CASSLAGKYSNQPQHF
-,TRBD2,TRBJ2-3,TRBV5-1,CASTRTSGGPSTDTQYF
-,TRBD1,TRBJ2-7,TRBV7-9,CASSSGQVLTYEQYF
few,TRBD1,TRBJ2-2,TRBV9,CASSAPGQGLGELFF
once,TRBD2,-,TRBV27,CASSPVLAGVDEQYF
few,TRBD2,TRBJ2-7,TRBV7-9,CASSGLASYEQYF
-,TRBD2,TRBJ2-7,TRBV6-5,CASSYTSDGEQYF
-,-,TRBJ1-4,TRBV18,CASSPTNNEKLFF
once,TRBD1,TRBJ1-3,TRBV9,CASRDLTGAGNTIYF
once,-,TRBJ1-1,TRBV5-5,CASSPSRGGPQGEAFF
-,-,TRBJ2-2,TRBV7-2,CASSPSAHTGELFF
once,-,TRBJ2-7,TRBV11-3,CASSPGGLSYEQYF
-,TRBD2,TRBJ2-3,TRBV9,CASSVERGYTDTQYF
-,-,TRBJ2-1,TRBV9,CASSEEGSSYNEQFF
once,TRBD1,-,TRBV18,CASSPGTGSSYEQYF
-,TRBD1,TRBJ1-2,TRBV29-1,CSVGGTDGYTF
few,-,TRBJ2-5,TRBV6-1,CASSASQGDQETQYF
-,TRBD1,TRBJ2-3,TRBV7-9,CASSPQGADSTDTQYF
-,TRBD1,TRBJ1-4,TRBV7-2,CASSLWTGQNEKLFF
once,-,TRBJ1-4,TRBV27,CASSGPGATNEKLFF
-,TRBD1,TRBJ2-3,TRBV2,CASSDGGQGSTDTQYF
-,-,TRBJ1-5,TRBV7-9,CASSPDRFNQPQHF
once,-,TRBJ1-1,TRBV6-6,CASSYPDTEAFF
-,TRBD1,TRBJ2-1,TRBV19,CASSIGGTGGDEQFF
-,TRBD1,TRBJ2-3,TRBV4-1,CASSQLGTGGTDTQYF
-,TRBD1,TRBJ1-1,TRBV5-1,CASKEQGARTEAFF
-,TRBD2,TRBJ2-5,TRBV4-3,CASSQDLLLAGGRETQYF
-,-,TRBJ1-1,TRBV19,CASSRPNMNTEAFF
-,TRBD1,TRBJ2-2,TRBV6-4,CASSTRTGMNTGELFF